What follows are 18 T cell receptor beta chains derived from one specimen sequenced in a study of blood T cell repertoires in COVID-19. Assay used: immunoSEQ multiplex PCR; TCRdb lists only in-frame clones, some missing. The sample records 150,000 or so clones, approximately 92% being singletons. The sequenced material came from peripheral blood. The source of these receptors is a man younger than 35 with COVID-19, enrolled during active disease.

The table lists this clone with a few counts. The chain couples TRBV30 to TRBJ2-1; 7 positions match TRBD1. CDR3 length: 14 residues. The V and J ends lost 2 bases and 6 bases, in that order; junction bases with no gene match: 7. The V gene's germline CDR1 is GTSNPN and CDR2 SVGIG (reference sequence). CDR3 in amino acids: CAWSPGAGGNEQFF. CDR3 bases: TGTGCCTGGAGTCCCGGGGCAGGGGGCAATGAGCAGTTCTTC.

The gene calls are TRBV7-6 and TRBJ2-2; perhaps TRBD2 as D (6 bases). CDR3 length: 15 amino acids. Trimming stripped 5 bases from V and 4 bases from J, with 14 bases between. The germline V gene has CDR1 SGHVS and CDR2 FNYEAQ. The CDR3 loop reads CASSLLAGSTGELFF. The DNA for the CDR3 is TGTGCCAGCAGCCTACTAGCAGGGTCCACCGGGGAGCTGTTTTTT.

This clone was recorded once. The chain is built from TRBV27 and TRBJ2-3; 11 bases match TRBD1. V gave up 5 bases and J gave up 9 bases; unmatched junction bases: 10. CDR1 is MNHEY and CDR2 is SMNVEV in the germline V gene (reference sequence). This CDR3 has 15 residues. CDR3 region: CASSRRTGGAGTQYF. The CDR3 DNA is TGTGCCAGCAGTCGGCGGACAGGGGGCGCAGGCACGCAGTATTTT.

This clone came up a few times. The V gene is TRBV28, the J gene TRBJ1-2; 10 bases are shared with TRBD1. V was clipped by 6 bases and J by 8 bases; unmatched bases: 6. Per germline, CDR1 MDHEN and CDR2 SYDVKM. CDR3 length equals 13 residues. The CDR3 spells CASRRQGARGYTF. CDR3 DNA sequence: TGTGCCAGCAGAAGACAGGGGGCGAGAGGCTACACCTTC.

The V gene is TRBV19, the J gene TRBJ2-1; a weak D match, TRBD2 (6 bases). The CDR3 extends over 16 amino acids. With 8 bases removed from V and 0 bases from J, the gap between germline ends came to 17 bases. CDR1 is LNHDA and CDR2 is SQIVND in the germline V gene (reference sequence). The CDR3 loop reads CASCVKLGSSYNEQFF. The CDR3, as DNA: TGTGCCAGTTGTGTGAAACTCGGGAGCTCCTACAATGAGCAGTTCTTC.

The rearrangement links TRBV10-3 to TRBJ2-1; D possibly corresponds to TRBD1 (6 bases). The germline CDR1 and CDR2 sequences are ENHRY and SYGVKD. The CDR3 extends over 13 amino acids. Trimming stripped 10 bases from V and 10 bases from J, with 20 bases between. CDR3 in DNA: TGTGCCACCCTGGCCCAGGGGTCGGGGGAGCAGTTCTTC. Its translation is CATLAQGSGEQFF.

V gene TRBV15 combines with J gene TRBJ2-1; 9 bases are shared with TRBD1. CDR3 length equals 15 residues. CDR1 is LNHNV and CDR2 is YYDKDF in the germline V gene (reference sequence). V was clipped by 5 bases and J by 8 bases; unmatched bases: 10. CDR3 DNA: TGTGCCACCAGCTCCCCGGTACAGGGGGCGGATGAGCAGTTCTTC. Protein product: CATSSPVQGADEQFF.

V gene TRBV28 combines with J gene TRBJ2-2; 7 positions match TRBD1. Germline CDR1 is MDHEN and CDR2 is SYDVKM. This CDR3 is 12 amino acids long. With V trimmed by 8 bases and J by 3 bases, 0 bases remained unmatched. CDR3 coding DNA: TGTGCCAGCCAGGGGGACACCGGGGAGCTGTTTTTT. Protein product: CASQGDTGELFF.

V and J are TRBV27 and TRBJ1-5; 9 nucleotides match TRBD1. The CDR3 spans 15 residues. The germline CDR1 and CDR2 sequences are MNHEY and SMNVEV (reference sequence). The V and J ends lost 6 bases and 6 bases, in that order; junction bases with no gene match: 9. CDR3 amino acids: CASSPPGQGRQPQHF. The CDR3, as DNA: TGTGCCAGCAGCCCTCCGGGACAGGGACGTCAGCCCCAGCATTTT.

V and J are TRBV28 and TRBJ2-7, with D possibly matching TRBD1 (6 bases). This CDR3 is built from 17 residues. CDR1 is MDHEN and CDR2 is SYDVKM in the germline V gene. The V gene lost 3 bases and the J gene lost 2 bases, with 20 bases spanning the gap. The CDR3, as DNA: TGTGCCAGCAGTTTTAGAATGGGGCAGGGGATTCCCTACGAGCAGTACTTC. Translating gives CASSFRMGQGIPYEQYF.

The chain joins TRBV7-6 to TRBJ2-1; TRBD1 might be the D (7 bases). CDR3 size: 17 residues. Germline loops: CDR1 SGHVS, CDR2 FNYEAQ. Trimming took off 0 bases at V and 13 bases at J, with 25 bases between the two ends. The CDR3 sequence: CASSLAGSEGARSRQFF. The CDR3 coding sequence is TGTGCCAGCAGCTTAGCGGGGTCGGAGGGGGCGCGTTCGAGACAGTTCTTC.

This CDR3 reads CASSFPRQGEYEQYF. DNA of the CDR3: TGTGCCAGCAGTTTCCCAAGACAGGGGGAGTACGAGCAGTACTTC. This chain uses TRBV6-2 or TRBV6-3 with TRBJ2-7; 9 nucleotides align to TRBD1. The CDR3 has 15 amino acids. Trimming took 4 bases from V and 4 from J; bases not matched to a gene: 8. CDR1 is MNHEY, CDR2 SVGEGT, per germline.

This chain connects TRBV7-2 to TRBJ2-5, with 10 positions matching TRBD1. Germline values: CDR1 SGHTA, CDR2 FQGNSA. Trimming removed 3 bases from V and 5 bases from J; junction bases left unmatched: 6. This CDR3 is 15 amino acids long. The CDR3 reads CASSFAGTGVETQYF. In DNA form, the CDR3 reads TGTGCCAGCAGCTTCGCCGGGACAGGGGTCGAGACCCAGTACTTC.

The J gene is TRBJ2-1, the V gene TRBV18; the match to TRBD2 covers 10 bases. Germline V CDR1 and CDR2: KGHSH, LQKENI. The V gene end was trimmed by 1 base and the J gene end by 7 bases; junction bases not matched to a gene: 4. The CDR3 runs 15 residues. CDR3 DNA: TGTGCCAGCTCACCACGCGCTAGCGGGAGTAATGAGCAGTTCTTC. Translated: CASSPRASGSNEQFF.

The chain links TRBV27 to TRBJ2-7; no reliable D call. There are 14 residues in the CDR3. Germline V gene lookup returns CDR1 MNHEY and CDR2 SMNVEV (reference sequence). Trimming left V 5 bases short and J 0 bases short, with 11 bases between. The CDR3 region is CASSLTPSSYEQYF. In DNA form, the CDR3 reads TGTGCCAGCAGTCTGACTCCAAGCTCCTACGAGCAGTACTTC.

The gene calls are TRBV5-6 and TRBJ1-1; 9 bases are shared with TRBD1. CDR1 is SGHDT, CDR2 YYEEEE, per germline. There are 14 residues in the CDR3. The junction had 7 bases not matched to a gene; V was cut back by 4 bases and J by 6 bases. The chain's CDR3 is CASSQQGAIPEAFF. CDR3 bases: TGTGCCAGCAGCCAACAGGGGGCGATCCCTGAAGCTTTCTTT.

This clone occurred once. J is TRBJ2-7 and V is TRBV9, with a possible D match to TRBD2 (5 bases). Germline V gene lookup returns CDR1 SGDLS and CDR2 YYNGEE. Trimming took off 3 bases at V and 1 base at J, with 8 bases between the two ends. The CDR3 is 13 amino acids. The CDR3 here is CASSGGESYEQYF. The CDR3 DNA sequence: TGTGCCAGCAGCGGGGGAGAATCCTACGAGCAGTACTTC.

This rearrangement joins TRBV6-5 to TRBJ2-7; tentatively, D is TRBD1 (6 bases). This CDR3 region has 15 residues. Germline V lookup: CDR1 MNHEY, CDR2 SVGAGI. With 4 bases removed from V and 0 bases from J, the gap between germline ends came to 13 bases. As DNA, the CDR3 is TGTGCCAGCAGTTGGACCCGGGACACCTCCTACGAGCAGTACTTC. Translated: CASSWTRDTSYEQYF.